The entry below describes one TCR beta chain. This record comes from a study of blood T cell repertoires in COVID-19. This CDR3 contains 15 residues. Trimming pared 1 base from V and 8 bases from J, leaving 12 bases between. CDR1 and CDR2 (germline): SGHTA, FQGNSA. Enrolled through a virtual design, the participants were between about 18 and 89 years of age and came from about two dozen US areas. The study counted Cohort 3 donors as recovered given two negative PCRs, clearance, or symptom resolution. Original data processing: Scientists estimated how many nucleated cells there were by amplifying reference gene primers. The data were produced by immunoSEQ multiplex PCR, yet TCRdb's version contains in-frame clones alone and is incomplete. V, J and clone size were drawn from that table, and D and trimming were deduced from the DNA. Of over 150,000 clones in the sample, roughly 82% were seen once.

The receptor was isolated from a man aged 35 to 55 who had recovered from COVID-19. The genes are TRBV7-2 and TRBJ1-6, with unresolved D. Sequenced material: PBMCs or T cells enriched from blood (not recorded which). In DNA form, the CDR3 reads TGTGCCAGCAGCTTAGTAGGAGACGGGGATTCACCCCTCCACTTT. It encodes CASSLVGDGDSPLHF.